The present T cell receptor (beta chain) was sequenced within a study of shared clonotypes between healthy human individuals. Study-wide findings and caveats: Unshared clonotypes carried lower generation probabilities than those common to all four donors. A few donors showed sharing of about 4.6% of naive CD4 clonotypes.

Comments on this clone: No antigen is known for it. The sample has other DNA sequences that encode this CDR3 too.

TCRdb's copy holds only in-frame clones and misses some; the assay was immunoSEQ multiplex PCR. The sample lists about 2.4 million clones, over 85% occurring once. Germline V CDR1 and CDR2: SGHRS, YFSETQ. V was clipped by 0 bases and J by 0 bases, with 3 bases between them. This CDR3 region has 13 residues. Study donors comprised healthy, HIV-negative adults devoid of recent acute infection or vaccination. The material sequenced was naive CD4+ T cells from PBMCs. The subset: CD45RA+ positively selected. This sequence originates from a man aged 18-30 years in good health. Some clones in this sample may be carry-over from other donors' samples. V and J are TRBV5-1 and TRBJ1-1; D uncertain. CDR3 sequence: CASSLDLNTEAFF. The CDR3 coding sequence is TGCGCCAGCAGCTTGGATCTGAACACTGAAGCTTTCTTT. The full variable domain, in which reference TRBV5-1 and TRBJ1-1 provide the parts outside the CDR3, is KAGVTQTPRYLIKTRGQQVTLSCSPISGHRSVSWYQQTPGQGLQFLFEYFSETQRNKGNFPGRFSGRQFSNSRSEMNVSTLELGDSALYLCASSLDLNTEAFFGQGTRLTVV.